The 10 T cell receptor beta chains reported below all come from one sample, sequenced in a study of cytomegalovirus exposure and HLA in healthy donors. 13 Jbeta primers and 60 Vbeta primers were used for the PCR. Measured with immunoSEQ multiplex PCR; TCRdb has only the in-frame clones, and not every one. The sample consists of some 95,000 clones, 55% to 85% of them appearing once. Specimen: PBMCs. The receptors derive from a woman aged 18-35 years in good health and CMV-seropositive.

This chain joins TRBV2 and TRBJ2-7; 7 bases match TRBD2. The germline V gene has CDR1 SNHLY and CDR2 FYNNEI. V gave up 7 bases and J gave up 2 bases; unmatched junction bases: 5. The CDR3 length is 13 residues. The CDR3 sequence: CASTGLVAYEQYF. DNA for the CDR3: TGTGCCAGCACAGGACTAGTCGCCTACGAGCAGTACTTC.

The chain is built from TRBV19 and TRBJ2-5, with a tentative D call TRBD1 (6 bases). The CDR3 consists of 17 residues. Germline V lookup: CDR1 LNHDA, CDR2 SQIVND (reference sequence). Trimming removed 3 bases from V and 5 bases from J, with 22 bases in between. As DNA, the CDR3 is TGTGCCAGTAGTATCGCGTCAGGGGCGCGAGGGCGGGAGACCCAGTACTTC. As protein: CASSIASGARGRETQYF.

This clone came up once. V usage is TRBV9 and J usage is TRBJ2-7, with TRBD2 identical over 12 bases. The CDR3 length is 15 residues. The J segment lost 7 bases and the V segment lost 5 bases, leaving 10 bases of the junction unmatched. Germline CDR1 is SGDLS and CDR2 is YYNGEE. The CDR3 DNA is TGTGCCAGCAGTGTTCTAGCGGGAGGGCCGGGGGAGCAGTACTTC. Amino acid sequence: CASSVLAGGPGEQYF.

V is TRBV2 and J is TRBJ2-3; weak D call: TRBD2 (6 bases). This CDR3 has 12 amino acids. V dropped 4 bases and J dropped 5 bases, with 7 bases sitting between them. Germline values: CDR1 SNHLY, CDR2 FYNNEI. CDR3 protein: CASSGGVDTQYF. The CDR3 bases are TGTGCCAGCAGTGGCGGGGTAGATACGCAGTATTTT. Full variable domain (rest looked up from reference TRBV2 and TRBJ2-3): EPEVTQTPSHQVTQMGQEVILRCVPISNHLYFYWYRQILGQKVEFLVSFYNNEISEKSEIFDDQFSVERPDGSNFTLKIRSTKLEDSAMYFCASSGGVDTQYFGPGTRLTVL.

This chain connects TRBV5-6 to TRBJ1-5, with a possible D match to TRBD1 (5 bases). This CDR3 spans 14 amino acids. Germline-derived CDR1 and CDR2 are SGHDT and YYEEEE. V was pared by 3 bases and J by 2 bases, with 9 bases between. For the CDR3, the DNA is TGTGCCAGCAGCTCAGGGTATCGCAATCAGCCCCAGCATTTT. Its protein is CASSSGYRNQPQHF.

There are a few counts of this clone. This chain uses TRBV19 with TRBJ2-5, with a possible D match to TRBD2 (7 bases). The CDR3 length is 14 residues. Germline values: CDR1 LNHDA, CDR2 SQIVND (reference sequence). V shed 4 bases and J shed 5 bases, with 14 bases lying between them. This CDR3 reads CASSSAQGGETQYF. The CDR3 DNA reads TGTGCCAGTAGTAGCGCACAGGGAGGGGAGACCCAGTACTTC.

The chain employs TRBV2 and TRBJ1-1; no clear D. CDR3 length: 12 residues. Germline-derived CDR1 and CDR2 are SNHLY and FYNNEI. The germline V and J ends were trimmed by 4 bases and 1 base, with 4 bases remaining between them. CDR3 sequence reads: CASSVQNTEAFF. The DNA of the CDR3 is TGTGCCAGCAGTGTACAGAACACTGAAGCTTTCTTT.

The chain uses TRBV5-4 and TRBJ1-2, with a possible D match to TRBD1 (6 bases). The CDR3 totals 14 residues. Germline V gene data show CDR1 as SGHNT and CDR2 as YYREEE (reference sequence). Trimming pared 5 bases from V and 3 bases from J, leaving 14 bases between. CDR3 loop: CASRLDRQHYGYTF. The CDR3 DNA reads TGTGCCAGCAGGCTAGACAGGCAGCACTATGGCTACACCTTC.

The CDR3 is CASSVAGLPSTDTQYF. CDR3 sequence (DNA): TGTGCCAGCAGCGTAGCGGGTTTACCTAGCACAGATACGCAGTATTTT. The gene calls are TRBV9 and TRBJ2-3; unclear D gene. The V and J ends lost 0 bases and 0 bases respectively, with 11 bases between them. CDR1 SGDLS and CDR2 YYNGEE come from the germline V gene. The CDR3 is 16 amino acids.

The rearrangement uses TRBV7-9 and TRBJ1-2; D remains ambiguous. This CDR3 spans 15 amino acids. CDR1 SEHNR and CDR2 FQNEAQ come from the germline V gene (reference sequence). Between the trimmed V and J ends, which lost 2 bases and 2 bases, there was a span of 12 bases. The CDR3 region is CASSLSLAPNYGYTF. Written as DNA, the CDR3 is TGTGCCAGCAGCTTATCCCTAGCTCCAAACTATGGCTACACCTTC.